This T cell receptor (beta chain) is drawn from a study of Graves' ophthalmopathy and Graves' hyperthyroidism (dated by TCRdb to 2017 to 2018). With respect to the entire study: Hyperthyroidism was defined as stable when no progression to ophthalmopathy occurred within 18 months of follow-up. TCR beta repertoire signatures were used to distinguish Graves' ophthalmopathy from Graves' hyperthyroidism and to predict progression to ophthalmopathy. In total, approximately 130 blood samples were TCR-sequenced: 40 to 45 ophthalmopathy, roughly 77 hyperthyroidism and about 17 hyperthyroidism-to-ophthalmopathy patients. To explore V-J signatures distinguishing ophthalmopathy from hyperthyroidism, a discovery set of roughly 98 patients (fewer than 45 ophthalmopathy, 55 to 60 stable hyperthyroidism) was enrolled. An independent validation cohort was composed of fewer than 20 hyperthyroidism patients and approximately 15 patients who later progressed from hyperthyroidism to ophthalmopathy. T-cell repertoires of thyroid tissue and blood were compared in about 6 hyperthyroidism patients. Following sample collection, hyperthyroidism patients were given methimazole at a starting dose of 30 mg daily, and ophthalmopathy patients were given high-dose intravenous methylprednisolone. Broad study findings and their caveats: The 13-signature model separated ophthalmopathy from stable hyperthyroidism with around 90% sensitivity and 81% to 82% specificity in cross-validation, and 80%/75% in the test set. Sample size was not predetermined statistically, and investigators were not blinded to group allocation. In validation, the model predicted ophthalmopathy progression with less than 71% sensitivity and 72.22% specificity; 12 predicted patients were CT-confirmed with GO in a median of approximately six months. Most expanded thyroid clonotypes with a frequency above 0.001 also appeared in blood, which suggests that blood repertoires may reflect the immune response in the thyroid.

Patients with hyperthyroidism were aged 18 to 65 years, had been newly diagnosed, and had a disease duration of less than 2 months. Patients were excluded if they had other autoimmune diseases, uncontrolled infections, pregnancy or lactation. Clinical symptoms, serum thyroxine, TRAb, thyroid ultrasound and orbital computed tomography were used for diagnosis. Total RNA was extracted using Trizol reagent, and RNA quality was checked on an Agilent 2100 Bioanalyzer. Inclusive of the bounding cysteine and phenylalanine, the CDR3 is 13 residues long. Of the read, only the CDR3 DNA is kept; its 39 bases are in frame from base 1. Trimmed from V: 5 bases; trimmed from J: 6 bases; junction bases lacking a gene match: 2. The germline V gene yields ENHRY for CDR1 and SYGVKD for CDR2. TCR beta CDR3 regions were amplified from RNA transcripts for repertoire sequencing. A first-round RT-PCR used HTBI primers with the Qiagen OneStep RT-PCR kit, followed by a second-round multiplex PCR, size selection and purification. Libraries were sequenced on an Illumina HiSeq2000 using paired-end 100 bp reads. In the paper's pipeline: Reads were processed with SOAPnuke, discarding reads with adapters, uncalled bases, mean Phred below 15, or no exact constant-primer or identifier match. COPE v1.2.5 was used to merge the high-quality paired reads. Clonotypes were defined as unique nucleotide sequences and were aligned to IMGT TRB V, D and J references using MiTCR v1.1. Only V-J combinations with frequency above 0.0001 were analysed, covering around 99% of repertoires. A TCR clonal expansion and chaos score per V-J combination was defined as the ratio of F50 clonal expansion to chaos observed in the TCRdist matrix. Welch's t-statistics and random forest were used to reduce the features to roughly 14 V-J combinations, which were then used as input to a naive Bayes classifier. The similarity between thyroid and blood repertoires was quantified using the Morisita-Horn index. Starting from the raw public reads, TCRdb applied fastp trimming at Q25, assembled clones with MiXCR and retained in-frame beta chains. Entries are consolidated by CDR3 protein sequence, retaining the most common genes and DNA. TCRdb, rather than the study authors, made the V and J calls. The sample data list roughly 1.1 million distinct CDR3 sequences, and 36% of these were observed just once. More than 9.5% of the sample belongs to the ten largest clones.

As regards this clonotype: Its antigen has not been determined. A read error is possible here, since a much larger clone lies one base away.

The specimen was peripheral blood or thyroid tissue (not recorded which). This receptor chain uses TRBV10-3 and TRBJ1-5, with 9 junctional bases fitting TRBD1. The TCR was taken from an adult man with Graves' hyperthyroidism. CDR3 sequence: CAISWGQGQPQHF. The nucleotide sequence is given as TGTGCCATCAGTTGGGGACAGGGTCAGCCCCAGCATTTT.